Presented here are 21 T cell receptor beta chains from one specimen sequenced in a study of T-cell reconstitution after alpha-beta-depleted transplantation in children (dated by TCRdb to between 2015 and 2016). The receptor library was made with PCR. The sample was run on an Illumina HiSeq 2500. TCR libraries were prepared with molecular barcoding, using unique molecular identifiers to normalize TCRbeta repertoire quantification. TCRdb trimmed public reads at Q25 via fastp, called clones via MiXCR and kept in-frame beta chains. Rows are combined by CDR3 protein, so each entry shows the most common genes and DNA. This sample lists around 300,000 distinct CDR3 sequences; around a tenth were detected once. About a quarter of the sample is in the top ten clones. In light of the paper, this sample's treatment or condition label describes: allogeneic hematopoietic cell transplantation with graft depleted of TCRalphabeta T cells and CD19 B cells.

The sequencing used peripheral blood, collected 180 days after TCRalphabeta/CD19-depleted stem cell transplant. Receptors were obtained from a male patient aged 2 to 10 who had a stem cell transplant for chronic granulomatous disease, so the T cells may come from the graft donor.

This clonotype was observed at least ten times. The V call is TRBV28, the J call TRBJ2-5, with TRBD2 matching over 11 bases. Germline V lookup: CDR1 MDHEN, CDR2 SYDVKM. The CDR3 totals 14 residues. The V and J ends lost 3 bases and 5 bases, in that order; junction bases with no gene match: 2. CDR3 residues: CASSFPSGGETQYF. In nucleotides, the CDR3 is TGTGCCAGCAGTTTCCCTAGCGGGGGGGAGACCCAGTACTTC.

This clonotype came up a few times. V usage is TRBV19 and J usage is TRBJ1-1; D may be TRBD1 (5 bases). The germline V and J ends were trimmed by 5 bases and 6 bases, with 13 bases remaining between them. The germline gives CDR1 LNHDA, CDR2 SQIVND (reference sequence). This CDR3 is built from 13 residues. The CDR3 DNA is TGTGCCAGTAGTGGGCAGGGCTTCGCTGAAGCTTTCTTT. Protein: CASSGQGFAEAFF.

This clonotype was counted many times. The V gene is TRBV12-3 or TRBV12-4, the J gene TRBJ2-2, with D tentatively TRBD1 or TRBD2 (5 bases each). Trimming took 3 bases from V and 0 from J, leaving 8 bases between them. This CDR3 comprises 15 residues. This chain's CDR3 is CASSFWGPNTGELFF. As DNA, the CDR3 is TGTGCCAGCAGTTTCTGGGGACCGAACACCGGGGAGCTGTTTTTT.

The sample holds many counts of this clonotype. This rearrangement joins TRBV12-3 or TRBV12-4 to TRBJ1-2; no clear D gene. CDR3 size: 13 residues. V dropped 5 bases and J dropped 5 bases, with 12 bases sitting between them. The CDR3 spells CASSPDGSYGYTF. The CDR3, as DNA: TGTGCCAGCAGTCCGGACGGGTCATATGGCTACACCTTC.

This clonotype was seen at least ten times. The chain joins TRBV20-1 to TRBJ2-5; unclear D gene. The CDR3 consists of 13 residues. The V end lost 1 base, the J end lost 7 bases, and 13 bases lay between the germline ends. Germline V lookup: CDR1 DFQATT, CDR2 SNEGSKA (reference sequence). The CDR3 here is CSARAATRPTQYF. The CDR3 nucleotides read TGCAGTGCTAGAGCTGCGACGCGCCCGACCCAGTACTTC.

This clonotype came up many times. The V and J genes are TRBV12-3 or TRBV12-4 and TRBJ2-4; TRBD2 matches 7 bases. Trimming cost V 6 bases and J 0 bases; bases outside gene matches: 8. This CDR3 comprises 16 residues. The CDR3 bases are TGTGCCAGCAGCCCCTGGGGAGGGCTAGCCAAAAACATTCAGTACTTC. This codes for CASSPWGGLAKNIQYF.

Ten or more counts support this clonotype. The chain is built from TRBV12-3 or TRBV12-4 and TRBJ1-6, with D unclear. Trimming removed 6 bases at V and 9 bases at J, with 6 bases between. This CDR3 contains 11 residues. The CDR3 region has the DNA TGTGCCAGCAGGGACCCTTCACCCCTCCACTTT. This encodes CASRDPSPLHF.

This clonotype has ten or more counts. The chain is built from TRBV5-1 and TRBJ2-5; D remains unclear. Trimming stripped 0 bases from V and 4 bases from J, with 13 bases between. CDR3 size: 15 residues. Germline CDR1 reads SGHRS; CDR2 reads YFSETQ. CDR3 sequence (DNA): TGCGCCAGCAGCTTGGGGCGAGATTGGGTAGAGACCCAGTACTTC. The encoded protein is CASSLGRDWVETQYF.

This clonotype was observed at least ten times. The chain recombines TRBV12-3 or TRBV12-4 with TRBJ2-2; 8 bases match TRBD1. V lost 7 bases, J lost 7 bases, and 8 bases stayed unmatched. The CDR3 totals 14 residues. The CDR3 DNA is TGTGCCAGCACTCAGGGGGCGGTCAGCGGGGAGCTGTTTTTT. This codes for CASTQGAVSGELFF.

Many counts were recorded for this clonotype. This chain links TRBV7-8 with TRBJ2-7; D gene uncertain. There are 13 residues in the CDR3. Germline loops: CDR1 SGHVS, CDR2 FQNEAQ. Trimming left V 6 bases short and J 0 bases short, with 9 bases between. CDR3 nucleotide sequence: TGTGCCAGCAGATCCACAGACTCCTACGAGCAGTACTTC. Translating gives CASRSTDSYEQYF.

Many counts were recorded for this clonotype. The chain is built from TRBV2 and TRBJ2-7; TRBD2 matches 9 bases. Trimming removed 1 base from V and 9 bases from J; junction bases left unmatched: 4. This CDR3 spans 13 amino acids. The germline gives CDR1 SNHLY, CDR2 FYNNEI. CDR3 loop: CASSEVAGATQYF. The CDR3 region has the DNA TGTGCCAGCAGTGAAGTAGCGGGGGCTACGCAGTACTTC.

About this clonotype itself: A clone one base away is much larger, so this may be a read error. V gene TRBV11-1 combines with J gene TRBJ2-1, with unresolved D. The germline CDR1 and CDR2 sequences are SGHAT and FQDESV (reference sequence). This CDR3 spans 11 amino acids. Deletions cut 11 bases from V and 6 bases from J, with 11 bases between. The CDR3 protein is CAVHGSNEQFF. The CDR3, as DNA: TGTGCCGTCCATGGCTCCAATGAGCAGTTCTTC.

This clonotype appeared many times. The chain joins TRBV12-3 or TRBV12-4 to TRBJ2-3, with TRBD2 identical over 8 bases. The CDR3 totals 14 residues. After removal of 4 bases from V and 2 bases from J, the junction contained 2 bases not matched to a gene. CDR3 sequence: CASSSAGVTDTQYF. In nucleotides, the CDR3 is TGTGCCAGCAGTTCAGCGGGGGTCACAGATACGCAGTATTTT.

This clonotype was recorded many times. The chain joins TRBV28 to TRBJ1-5; 9 bases match TRBD1. Germline values: CDR1 MDHEN, CDR2 SYDVKM. This CDR3 region has 16 residues. V was clipped by 4 bases and J by 3 bases; unmatched bases: 7. Here the CDR3 DNA reads TGTGCCAGCAGTTCAACAGACAGGGGGTACAATCAGCCCCAGCATTTT. This translates into CASSSTDRGYNQPQHF.

This clonotype appeared many times. V and J are TRBV7-2 and TRBJ2-3; TRBD1 might be the D (6 bases). Germline loops: CDR1 SGHTA, CDR2 FQGNSA. The CDR3 runs to 14 residues. V was clipped by 7 bases and J by 3 bases, with 14 bases between them. DNA of the CDR3: TGTGCCAGCACCACTTGGACAGTTACAGATACGCAGTATTTT. Translating gives CASTTWTVTDTQYF.

Many counts were recorded for this clonotype. The V and J genes are TRBV7-2 and TRBJ2-2, with D perhaps TRBD2 (6 bases). This CDR3 has 16 amino acids. Trimming removed 5 bases from V and 1 base from J, with 14 bases in between. Germline CDR1 and CDR2: SGHTA and FQGNSA. The DNA for the CDR3 is TGTGCCAGCAGCCGAATTCTGGGAGGGAACACCGGGGAGCTGTTTTTT. Translating it yields CASSRILGGNTGELFF.

The rearrangement links TRBV11-2 to TRBJ2-7, with D hard to call. V was pared by 1 base and J by 5 bases, with 15 bases between. The CDR3 runs 15 residues. Germline V gene lookup returns CDR1 SGHAT and CDR2 FQNNGV. CDR3 nucleotide sequence: TGTGCCAGCAGCTTAGGAATAGGGTCAGCCCACGAGCAGTACTTC. Its translation is CASSLGIGSAHEQYF.

This clonotype was counted many times. V is TRBV6-2 or TRBV6-3 and J is TRBJ1-1, with D possibly matching TRBD1 (5 bases). The germline CDR1 and CDR2 sequences are MNHEY and SVGEGT. The V gene lost 7 bases and the J gene lost 11 bases, with 14 bases spanning the gap. The CDR3 covers 11 residues. The CDR3 DNA reads as TGTGCCAGCATACGGGGGTTGAAGGCTTTCTTT. This sequence encodes CASIRGLKAFF.

In this sample, this clonotype turned up a few times. The rearrangement links TRBV12-3 or TRBV12-4 to TRBJ2-2; 7 positions match TRBD1. The trim removed 5 bases at V and 6 bases at J, leaving 6 bases unmatched. This CDR3 comprises 14 residues. CDR3 loop: CASSLTGLAGELFF. The CDR3 DNA reads as TGTGCCAGCAGTCTGACAGGGCTGGCCGGGGAGCTGTTTTTT.

Turning to this clonotype: A much more abundant neighbour one base away suggests this may be a read error. The rearrangement joins TRBV29-1 to TRBJ2-3; D might be TRBD1 (6 bases). The CDR3 runs 13 residues. Germline CDR1 SQVTM, CDR2 ANQGSEA. With 4 bases removed from V and 9 bases from J, the gap between germline ends came to 17 bases. Here the CDR3 DNA reads TGCAGCGTTGGTGACAGGTTAGGGGAGACGCAGTATTTT. Residues: CSVGDRLGETQYF.

The chain carries TRBV4-2 and TRBJ2-1, with D possibly being TRBD2 (5 bases). The CDR3 has 13 residues. Germline values: CDR1 LGHNA, CDR2 YNFKEQ. V dropped 4 bases and J dropped 9 bases, with 13 bases sitting between them. The CDR3 DNA is TGTGCCAGCAGCCGCGGGCGGGCGGGTGAGCAGTTCTTC. Its protein product is CASSRGRAGEQFF.